This T cell receptor beta chain was captured in a study of blood T cells in healthy people across ages. Notes on the study in general: Strong correlation linked observed beta diversity and percent naive T cells.

Primers used in a second PCR of roughly 6 to 11 cycles were a sample-barcoded 5' primer and a J-beta primer mix. TCRdb reprocessed the 5' RACE reads with MiXCR, giving one entry per CDR3 protein. The profile shows around 900,000 distinct CDR3 sequences, 45% to 60% of them singletons. This CDR3 has 13 residues. Germline CDR1 is SGHRS and CDR2 is YFSETQ. V dropped 3 bases and J dropped 3; count of bases not matched to a gene: 2. In its sample, this clonotype was seen once. Its antigen is unknown. Healthy Caucasian individuals from Russia aged about 6 to 90 were enrolled as donors. Isolation yielded PBMCs, at least 7 million per sample, in every case. The authors extracted at least 5.5 micrograms of total RNA per sample.

Input material: blood. The clonotype was recovered from a woman aged 60-70 years in good health. V usage is TRBV5-1 and J usage is TRBJ1-1; 7 nucleotides line up with TRBD1. This chain's CDR3 is CASSYDRDTEAFF. CDR3 DNA: TGCGCCAGCAGCTACGACAGGGACACTGAAGCTTTCTTT.